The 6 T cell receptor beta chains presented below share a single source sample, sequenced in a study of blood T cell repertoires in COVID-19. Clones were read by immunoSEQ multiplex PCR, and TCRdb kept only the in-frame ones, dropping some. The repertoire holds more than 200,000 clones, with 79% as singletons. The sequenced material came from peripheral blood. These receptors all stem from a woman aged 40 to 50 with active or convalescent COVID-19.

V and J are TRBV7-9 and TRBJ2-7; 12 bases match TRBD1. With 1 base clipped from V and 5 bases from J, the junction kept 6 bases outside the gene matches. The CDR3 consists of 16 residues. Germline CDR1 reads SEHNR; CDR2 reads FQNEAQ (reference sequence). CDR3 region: CASSLGTGTGGNEQYF. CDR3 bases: TGTGCCAGCAGCTTAGGAACCGGGACAGGGGGCAACGAGCAGTACTTC.

The DNA of the CDR3 is TGTGCCAGCAGGGACCCGGGGGGGCGAAACGAGCAGTACTTC. Its protein is CASRDPGGRNEQYF. V gene TRBV2 combines with J gene TRBJ2-7; 8 bases are shared with TRBD2. There are 14 residues in the CDR3. Germline V gives CDR1 SNHLY, CDR2 FYNNEI. The ends lost 6 bases at V and 5 bases at J; junction bases unmatched: 9.

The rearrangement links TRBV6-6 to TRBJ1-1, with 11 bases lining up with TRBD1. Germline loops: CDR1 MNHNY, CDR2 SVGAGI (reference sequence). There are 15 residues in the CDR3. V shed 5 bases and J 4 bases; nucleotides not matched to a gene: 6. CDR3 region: CASSDLGQGGTEAFF. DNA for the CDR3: TGTGCCAGCAGTGACCTGGGACAGGGGGGCACTGAAGCTTTCTTT.

The CDR3 bases are TGTGCCAGCAGTTTATTGGACTCCACAGATACGCAGTATTTT. It is translated as CASSLLDSTDTQYF. This chain connects TRBV27 to TRBJ2-3; a weak D match, TRBD2 (5 bases). This CDR3 is 14 amino acids long. V gave up 1 base and J gave up 2 bases, with 7 bases separating them. Germline loops: CDR1 MNHEY, CDR2 SMNVEV (reference sequence).

Written as DNA, the CDR3 is TGCGCCAGCAGCTTGCAGGGGCCCGGCTACAATGAGCAGTTCTTC. Amino acid sequence: CASSLQGPGYNEQFF. This rearrangement joins TRBV5-1 to TRBJ2-1; D is possibly TRBD1 (6 bases). The CDR3 covers 15 residues. Germline V gives CDR1 SGHRS, CDR2 YFSETQ. Trimming took off 1 base at V and 3 bases at J, with 11 bases between the two ends.

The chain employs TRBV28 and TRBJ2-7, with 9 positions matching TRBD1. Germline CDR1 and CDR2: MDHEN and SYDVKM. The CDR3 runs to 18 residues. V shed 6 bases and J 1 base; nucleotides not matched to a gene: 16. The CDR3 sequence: CASRGGQGHGAESYEQYV. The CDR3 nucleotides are TGTGCCAGCAGGGGTGGACAGGGGCACGGCGCTGAATCCTACGAGCAGTACGTC.